These T cell receptor beta chains were read from a single sample in a study of CD8+CD57+ T cells in acquired aplastic anemia. TCRdb independently ran MiXCR on the reads; one entry per CDR3 protein. The sample carries approximately 160,000 distinct CDR3 sequences, around 45% recorded once. The sequencing input was sorted CD4+, CD8+, or CD8+CD57+ T cells (not recorded which) from PBMCs. The receptors were sampled from a human donor in good health. Each CDR3 is given with its conserved first and last residue. The order of the fields is D gene, clone size, V gene, J gene, CDR3 protein, CDR3 DNA. The D gene is left open where the match is weak. Some rows mark clone size as missing; the rest say once, few, many or name a class of expanded clone.

d_gene: -
abundance: few
v_gene: TRBV15
j_gene: TRBJ1-1
CDR3aa: CATSPGRSGGNTEAFF
CDR3nt: TGTGCCACCAGCCCGGGACGGTCCGGGGGGAACACTGAAGCTTTCTTT

d_gene: -
abundance: many
v_gene: TRBV7-3
j_gene: TRBJ2-3
CDR3aa: CASSQTGMADTQYF
CDR3nt: TGTGCCAGCAGCCAAACAGGGATGGCAGATACGCAGTATTTT

d_gene: TRBD1
abundance: -
v_gene: TRBV25-1
j_gene: TRBJ1-6
CDR3aa: CASSVSGTDSSPLHF
CDR3nt: TGTGCCAGCAGTGTGTCCGGGACAGATAGTTCACCCCTCCACTTT

d_gene: -
abundance: once
v_gene: TRBV2
j_gene: TRBJ2-5
CDR3aa: CATTGRETLYF
CDR3nt: TGTGCCACCACGGGTCGGGAGACCCTGTACTTC

d_gene: -
abundance: -
v_gene: TRBV4-1
j_gene: TRBJ1-6
CDR3aa: CASSQDGSSYNSPLHF
CDR3nt: TGCGCCAGCAGCCAAGACGGGAGCTCCTATAATTCACCCCTCCACTTT

d_gene: TRBD2
abundance: many
v_gene: TRBV5-1
j_gene: TRBJ2-2
CDR3aa: CASSFLAGVDTGELFF
CDR3nt: TGCGCCAGCAGCTTCCTAGCGGGAGTGGACACCGGGGAGCTGTTTTTT

d_gene: -
abundance: -
v_gene: TRBV11-2
j_gene: TRBJ2-3
CDR3aa: CASSARLGVDTQYF
CDR3nt: TGTGCCAGCAGCGCCCGACTAGGCGTGGATACGCAGTATTTT

d_gene: -
abundance: many
v_gene: TRBV28
j_gene: TRBJ1-2
CDR3aa: CASNKRGYTF
CDR3nt: TGTGCCAGCAACAAGCGAGGCTACACCTTC

d_gene: -
abundance: -
v_gene: TRBV2
j_gene: TRBJ2-5
CDR3aa: CASSEEGFGTQYF
CDR3nt: TGTGCCAGCAGTGAAGAGGGATTCGGGACCCAGTACTTC

d_gene: -
abundance: many
v_gene: TRBV5-6
j_gene: TRBJ2-6
CDR3aa: CASSWSLGDSGANVLTF
CDR3nt: TGTGCCAGCAGCTGGTCCCTTGGAGACTCTGGGGCCAACGTCCTGACTTTC

d_gene: -
abundance: many
v_gene: TRBV12-3/TRBV12-4
j_gene: TRBJ1-2
CDR3aa: CASSRQDGGYGYTF
CDR3nt: TGTGCCAGCAGCCGCCAGGACGGAGGATATGGCTACACCTTC

d_gene: TRBD2
abundance: many
v_gene: TRBV10-1
j_gene: TRBJ2-1
CDR3aa: CASSESRASGRNEQFF
CDR3nt: TGCGCCAGCAGTGAGTCGCGGGCTAGCGGGAGGAACGAGCAGTTCTTC

d_gene: -
abundance: -
v_gene: TRBV6-1
j_gene: TRBJ2-1
CDR3aa: CASSTGDAHEQFF
CDR3nt: TGTGCCAGCAGTACCGGGGACGCCCATGAGCAGTTCTTC

d_gene: -
abundance: many
v_gene: TRBV29-1
j_gene: TRBJ1-2
CDR3aa: CSVAQGNYGYTF
CDR3nt: TGCAGCGTTGCACAGGGTAATTATGGCTACACCTTC

d_gene: -
abundance: -
v_gene: TRBV10-3
j_gene: TRBJ2-6
CDR3aa: CAISASKGSGANVLTF
CDR3nt: TGTGCCATCAGCGCTTCAAAAGGGTCTGGGGCCAACGTCCTGACTTTC

d_gene: -
abundance: many
v_gene: TRBV5-1
j_gene: TRBJ1-1
CDR3aa: CASSLGMVMNTEAFF
CDR3nt: TGCGCCAGCAGCCTTGGAATGGTCATGAACACTGAAGCTTTCTTT

d_gene: TRBD2
abundance: once
v_gene: TRBV7-9
j_gene: TRBJ2-7
CDR3aa: CASAQREIDEQYF
CDR3nt: TGTGCCAGCGCCCAGCGGGAGATCGACGAGCAGTACTTC

d_gene: TRBD1
abundance: many
v_gene: TRBV20-1
j_gene: TRBJ2-2
CDR3aa: CSATHGTAPTGELFF
CDR3nt: TGCAGTGCTACCCACGGGACAGCCCCCACCGGGGAGCTGTTTTTT

d_gene: -
abundance: many
v_gene: TRBV7-9
j_gene: TRBJ1-5
CDR3aa: CASSRDTSNQPQHF
CDR3nt: TGTGCCAGCAGCCGGGACACTAGCAATCAGCCCCAGCATTTT

d_gene: -
abundance: -
v_gene: TRBV10-2
j_gene: TRBJ2-5
CDR3aa: CASRGLGGETQYF
CDR3nt: TGCGCCAGCAGGGGACTCGGCGGAGAGACCCAGTACTTC

d_gene: -
abundance: -
v_gene: TRBV15
j_gene: TRBJ2-3
CDR3aa: CATSSESLGGTDTQYF
CDR3nt: TGTGCCACCAGCAGTGAATCTCTAGGTGGCACAGATACGCAGTATTTT

d_gene: TRBD2
abundance: -
v_gene: TRBV10-3
j_gene: TRBJ2-3
CDR3aa: CASSISGRAITDTQYF
CDR3nt: TGTGCCAGCAGTATTAGCGGGAGGGCCATCACAGATACGCAGTATTTT

d_gene: TRBD2
abundance: few
v_gene: TRBV3-1
j_gene: TRBJ2-3
CDR3aa: CASSPITSGSTDTQYF
CDR3nt: TGTGCCAGCAGCCCAATAACTAGCGGGAGCACAGATACGCAGTATTTT

d_gene: TRBD1
abundance: -
v_gene: TRBV13
j_gene: TRBJ1-5
CDR3aa: CASSHRGNNQPQHF
CDR3nt: TGTGCCAGCAGCCACAGGGGGAACAATCAGCCCCAGCATTTT

d_gene: -
abundance: -
v_gene: TRBV19
j_gene: TRBJ2-5
CDR3aa: CASSIWGTMETQYF
CDR3nt: TGTGCCAGTAGTATCTGGGGGACAATGGAGACCCAGTACTTC

d_gene: -
abundance: -
v_gene: TRBV20-1
j_gene: TRBJ1-2
CDR3aa: CSVNRAPGSGYTF
CDR3nt: TGCAGTGTCAACCGGGCCCCAGGATCTGGCTACACCTTC

d_gene: TRBD1
abundance: few
v_gene: TRBV7-7
j_gene: TRBJ1-6
CDR3aa: CASSRDPGQGNSPLHF
CDR3nt: TGTGCTAGCAGCCGGGACCCGGGACAGGGAAATTCACCCCTCCACTTT

d_gene: -
abundance: many
v_gene: TRBV6-1
j_gene: TRBJ1-2
CDR3aa: CASRTAAPGYTF
CDR3nt: TGTGCCAGCAGAACGGCAGCCCCTGGCTACACCTTC